This TCR beta chain was obtained from a study of blood T cell repertoires in COVID-19. Study summary: PBMCs, B-cell-depleted T cells, or T cells provided the cDNA or gDNA that made up the material.

As originally analysed: Amplification with reference gene primers provided the estimates of nucleated cell counts. Clones were read by immunoSEQ multiplex PCR, and TCRdb kept only the in-frame ones, dropping some. V, J and clone size reflect that table, while D and trimming were determined from the DNA. The sample carries about 83,000 clones, about 86% recorded once. With V trimmed by 5 bases and J by 8 bases, 8 bases remained unmatched. The CDR3 consists of 16 residues. Germline assignment: CDR1 SGHNT and CDR2 YENEEA. Sequences were obtained from peripheral blood. This receptor was identified in a woman of 80 years or more in a cohort sampled during active or convalescent COVID-19. This chain joins TRBV11-3 and TRBJ2-1; 14 bases match TRBD2. The CDR3 region is CASSMGLAGAWHEQFF. For the CDR3, the DNA is TGTGCCAGCAGCATGGGACTAGCGGGAGCTTGGCATGAGCAGTTCTTC.